This T cell receptor (beta chain) originates from a study of cytomegalovirus exposure and HLA in healthy donors. Profiled with immunoSEQ multiplex PCR; TCRdb holds only in-frame clones, not every one. The sample has about 360,000 clones, 70% to 90% seen once. Trimming cost V 4 bases and J 0 bases, with 12 bases left between them. Germline CDR1 reads GTSNPN; CDR2 reads SVGIG (reference sequence). CDR3 size: 14 residues. The TCR originated in a woman aged 18-29 years in good health and CMV-seronegative. J is TRBJ1-1 and V is TRBV30, with D tentatively TRBD1 (6 bases). The source material was PBMCs. Here the CDR3 reads CAWIKNRVNTEAFF. CDR3 DNA sequence: TGTGCCTGGATCAAGAACAGGGTGAACACTGAAGCTTTCTTT.